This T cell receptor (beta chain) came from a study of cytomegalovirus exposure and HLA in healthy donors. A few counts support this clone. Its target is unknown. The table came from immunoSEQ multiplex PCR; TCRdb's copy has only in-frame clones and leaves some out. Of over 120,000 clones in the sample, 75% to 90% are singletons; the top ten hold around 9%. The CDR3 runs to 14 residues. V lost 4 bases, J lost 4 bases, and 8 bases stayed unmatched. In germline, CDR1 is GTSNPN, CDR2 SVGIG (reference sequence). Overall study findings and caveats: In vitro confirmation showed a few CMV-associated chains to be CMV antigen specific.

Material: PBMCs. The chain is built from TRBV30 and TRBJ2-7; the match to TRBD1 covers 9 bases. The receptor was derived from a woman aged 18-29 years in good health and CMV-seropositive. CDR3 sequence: CAWTQTGGGYEQYF. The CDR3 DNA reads TGTGCCTGGACGCAGACAGGGGGTGGGTACGAGCAGTACTTC.